The 8 T cell receptor beta chains in this list originate from one sample, sequenced in a study of CD8+ T cells in alopecia areata. RNA was extracted and reverse transcribed into cDNA as the sequencing template. The repertoire was sequenced with immunoSEQ multiplex PCR; TCRdb's copy has only in-frame clones and lacks some. Of about 180,000 clones in the sample, about 48% were seen once. Noted treatment: oral pan-JAK inhibitor, 5-10 mg twice daily. The sequences come from CD8+ T cells sorted from blood, collected at week 24, from a patient treated with tofacitinib. All receptors derive from a human donor with alopecia areata.

The V and J genes are TRBV10-1 and TRBJ1-5; D not resolved. Germline CDR1 WNHNN, CDR2 SYGVQD (reference sequence). V was clipped by 0 bases and J by 8 bases, with 5 bases between them. This CDR3 region has 12 residues. The CDR3 protein is CASSESNKPQHF. The CDR3 DNA is TGCGCCAGCAGTGAGTCGAATAAGCCCCAGCATTTT.

The rearrangement links TRBV6-6 to TRBJ1-5; D ambiguous. Germline loops: CDR1 MNHNY, CDR2 SVGAGI (reference sequence). The V and J ends lost 2 bases and 0 bases respectively, with 8 bases between them. The CDR3 runs 15 residues. The CDR3 reads CASSYIGRSNQPQHF. CDR3 DNA sequence: TGTGCCAGCAGTTACATCGGCCGTAGCAATCAGCCCCAGCATTTT.

The J gene is TRBJ1-1, the V gene TRBV6-5, with D possibly being TRBD1 (5 bases). CDR3 length: 11 amino acids. Germline V gives CDR1 MNHEY, CDR2 SVGAGI. V was clipped by 11 bases and J by 11 bases, with 18 bases between them. CDR3 sequence (DNA): TGTGCCGGCGACAGAAGAAGGGAGGCTTTCTTT. Encoded protein: CAGDRRREAFF.

This chain connects TRBV13 to TRBJ2-3; 7 nucleotides agree with TRBD2. This CDR3 contains 15 residues. Unmatched junction bases numbered 5, after V lost 5 bases and J lost 0 bases. Germline CDR1 reads PRHDT; CDR2 reads FYEKMQ (reference sequence). DNA of the CDR3: TGTGCCAGCAGCCCGGGGAGGGGCAGCACAGATACGCAGTATTTT. This codes for CASSPGRGSTDTQYF.

V is TRBV2 and J is TRBJ2-7, with TRBD1 identical over 8 bases. The germline CDR1 and CDR2 sequences are SNHLY and FYNNEI. The CDR3 extends over 12 amino acids. V was pared by 6 bases and J by 6 bases, with 4 bases of the junction left unmatched. The CDR3 protein is CASRGQVFEQYF. The CDR3 coding sequence is TGTGCCAGCAGGGGACAGGTTTTCGAGCAGTACTTC.

This clone occurred a few times. The V and J genes are TRBV29-1 and TRBJ1-2, with D maybe TRBD1 (6 bases). This CDR3 is 13 amino acids long. V was cut by 4 bases and J by 0 bases, with 9 bases left in between. Germline V lookup: CDR1 SQVTM, CDR2 ANQGSEA. The DNA of the CDR3 is TGCAGCGTTGCGGGGGGCACTAACTATGGCTACACCTTC. Residues: CSVAGGTNYGYTF.

V is TRBV11-2 and J is TRBJ1-2; D gene ambiguous. Germline lookup yields CDR1 SGHAT and CDR2 FQNNGV. Between the trimmed V and J ends, which lost 1 base and 8 bases, there was a span of 14 bases. The CDR3 contains 14 residues. CDR3 loop: CASSLGGSLSGYTF. CDR3 nucleotide sequence: TGTGCCAGCAGCTTAGGGGGATCCCTGAGCGGCTACACCTTC.

This clone turned up a few times. The chain recombines TRBV23-1 with TRBJ1-2; perhaps TRBD1 as D (5 bases). TRBV23-1 has ORF status, its function being uncertain. The CDR3 is made up of 18 amino acids. V was pared by 0 bases and J by 3 bases, with 20 bases between. The CDR3, as DNA: TGCGCCAGCAGTCAATCGCAGGACACCGACTTTAGCTACTATGGCTACACCTTC. Its protein is CASSQSQDTDFSYYGYTF.